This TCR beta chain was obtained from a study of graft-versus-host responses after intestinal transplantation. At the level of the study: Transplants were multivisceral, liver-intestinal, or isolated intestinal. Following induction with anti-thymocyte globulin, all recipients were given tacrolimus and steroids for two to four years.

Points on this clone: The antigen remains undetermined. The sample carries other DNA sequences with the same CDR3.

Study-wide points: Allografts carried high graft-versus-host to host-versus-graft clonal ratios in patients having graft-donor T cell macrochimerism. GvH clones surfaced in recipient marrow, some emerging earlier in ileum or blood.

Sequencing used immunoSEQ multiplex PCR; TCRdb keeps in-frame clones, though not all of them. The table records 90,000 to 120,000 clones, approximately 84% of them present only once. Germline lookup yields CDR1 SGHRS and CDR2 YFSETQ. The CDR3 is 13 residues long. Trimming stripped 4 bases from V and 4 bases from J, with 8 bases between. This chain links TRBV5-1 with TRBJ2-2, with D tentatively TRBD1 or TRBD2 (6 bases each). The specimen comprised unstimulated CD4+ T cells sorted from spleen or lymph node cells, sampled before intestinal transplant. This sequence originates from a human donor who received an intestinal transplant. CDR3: CASSGGRTGELFF. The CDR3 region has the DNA TGCGCCAGCAGCGGGGGGCGCACCGGGGAGCTGTTTTTT.